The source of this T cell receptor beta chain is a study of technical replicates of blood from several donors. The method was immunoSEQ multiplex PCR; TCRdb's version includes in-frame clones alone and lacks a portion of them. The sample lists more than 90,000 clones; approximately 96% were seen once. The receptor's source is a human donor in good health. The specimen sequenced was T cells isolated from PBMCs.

CDR3 bases: TGTGCCAGCAGTCACGGGACTCCTTACAATGAGCAGTTCTTC. It translates to CASSHGTPYNEQFF. This rearrangement joins TRBV6-5 to TRBJ2-1, with a tentative D call TRBD2 (6 bases). CDR3 length: 14 amino acids. Trimming pared 5 bases from V and 4 bases from J, leaving 12 bases between. CDR1 is MNHEY, CDR2 SVGAGI, per germline.